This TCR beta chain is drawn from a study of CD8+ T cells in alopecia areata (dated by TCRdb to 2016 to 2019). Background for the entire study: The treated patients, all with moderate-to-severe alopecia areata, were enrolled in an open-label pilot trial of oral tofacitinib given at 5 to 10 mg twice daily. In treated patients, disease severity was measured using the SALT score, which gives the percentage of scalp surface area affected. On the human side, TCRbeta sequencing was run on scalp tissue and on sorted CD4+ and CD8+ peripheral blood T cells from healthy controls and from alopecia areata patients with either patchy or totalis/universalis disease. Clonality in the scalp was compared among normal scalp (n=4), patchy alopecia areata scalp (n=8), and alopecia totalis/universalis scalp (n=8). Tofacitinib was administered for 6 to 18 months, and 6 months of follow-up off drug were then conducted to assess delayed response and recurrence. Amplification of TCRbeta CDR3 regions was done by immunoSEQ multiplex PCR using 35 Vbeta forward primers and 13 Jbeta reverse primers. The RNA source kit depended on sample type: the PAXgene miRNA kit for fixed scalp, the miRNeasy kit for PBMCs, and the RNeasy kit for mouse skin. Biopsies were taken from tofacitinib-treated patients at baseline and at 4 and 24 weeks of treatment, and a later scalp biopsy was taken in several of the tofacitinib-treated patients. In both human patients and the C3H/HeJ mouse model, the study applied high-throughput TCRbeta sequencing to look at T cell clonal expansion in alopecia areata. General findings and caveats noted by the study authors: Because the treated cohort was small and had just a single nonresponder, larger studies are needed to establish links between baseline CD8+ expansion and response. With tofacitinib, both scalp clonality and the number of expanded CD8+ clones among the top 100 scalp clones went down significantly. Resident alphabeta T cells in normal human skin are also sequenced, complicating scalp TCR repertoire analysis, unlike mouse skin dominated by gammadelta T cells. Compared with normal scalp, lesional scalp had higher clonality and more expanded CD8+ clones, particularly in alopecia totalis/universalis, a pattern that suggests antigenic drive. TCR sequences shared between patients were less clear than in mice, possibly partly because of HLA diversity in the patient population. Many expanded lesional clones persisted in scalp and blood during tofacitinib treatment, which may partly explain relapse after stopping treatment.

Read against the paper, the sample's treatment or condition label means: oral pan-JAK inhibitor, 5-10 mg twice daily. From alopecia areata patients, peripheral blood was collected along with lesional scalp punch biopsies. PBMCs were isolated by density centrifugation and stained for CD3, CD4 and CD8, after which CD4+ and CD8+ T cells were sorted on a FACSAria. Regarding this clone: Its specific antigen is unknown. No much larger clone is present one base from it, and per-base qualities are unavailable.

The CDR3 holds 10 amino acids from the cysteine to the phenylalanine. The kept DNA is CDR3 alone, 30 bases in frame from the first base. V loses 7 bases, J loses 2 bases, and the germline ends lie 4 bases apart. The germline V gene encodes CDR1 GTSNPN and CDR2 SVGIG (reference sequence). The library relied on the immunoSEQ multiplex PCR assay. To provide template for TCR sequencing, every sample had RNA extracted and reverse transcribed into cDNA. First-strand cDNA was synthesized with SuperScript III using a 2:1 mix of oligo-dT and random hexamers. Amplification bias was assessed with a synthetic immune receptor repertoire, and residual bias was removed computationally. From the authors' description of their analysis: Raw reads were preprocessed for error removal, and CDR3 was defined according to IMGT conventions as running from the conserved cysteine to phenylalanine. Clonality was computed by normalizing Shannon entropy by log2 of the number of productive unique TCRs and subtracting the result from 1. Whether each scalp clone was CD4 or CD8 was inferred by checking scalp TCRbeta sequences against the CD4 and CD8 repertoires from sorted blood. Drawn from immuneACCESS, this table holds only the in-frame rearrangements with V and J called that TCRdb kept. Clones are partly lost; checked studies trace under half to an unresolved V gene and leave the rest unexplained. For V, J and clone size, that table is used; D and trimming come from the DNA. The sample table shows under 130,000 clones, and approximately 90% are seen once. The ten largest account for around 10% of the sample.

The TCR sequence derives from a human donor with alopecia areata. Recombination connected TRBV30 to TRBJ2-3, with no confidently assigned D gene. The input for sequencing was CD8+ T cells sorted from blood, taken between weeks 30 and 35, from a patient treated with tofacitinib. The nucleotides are TGTGCCTACACCACAGATACGCAGTATTTT. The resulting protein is CAYTTDTQYF. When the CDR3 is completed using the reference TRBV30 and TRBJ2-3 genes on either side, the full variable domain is SQTIHQWPATLVQPVGSPLSLECTVEGTSNPNLYWYRQAAGRGLQLLFYSVGIGQISSEVPQNLSASRPQDRQFILSSKKLLLSDSGFYLCAYTTDTQYFGPGTRLTVL.